What follows are 7 T cell receptor beta chains derived from one specimen sequenced in a study of blood T cell repertoires in COVID-19. Clones were read by immunoSEQ multiplex PCR, and TCRdb kept only the in-frame ones, dropping some. The sample carries around 320,000 clones, over 85% recorded once. Sequences were obtained from peripheral blood. All receptors come from a woman aged 30 to 39 with COVID-19, enrolled during active disease.

V usage is TRBV14 and J usage is TRBJ1-2; a weak D match, TRBD1 (6 bases). The germline V gene encodes CDR1 SGHDN and CDR2 FVKESK. V shed 4 bases and J shed 0 bases, with 9 bases lying between them. The CDR3 length is 14 residues. The CDR3 sequence: CASSLQGSNYGYTF. CDR3 nucleotide sequence: TGTGCCAGCAGCCTACAGGGTTCTAACTATGGCTACACCTTC.

This chain connects TRBV15 to TRBJ1-4; 8 positions match TRBD1. The CDR3 spans 16 residues. Germline V gene data show CDR1 as LNHNV and CDR2 as YYDKDF (reference sequence). After removal of 3 bases from V and 8 bases from J, the junction contained 11 bases not matched to a gene. CDR3 bases: TGTGCCACCAGCAGGGGACAGGCTTTGGCCCAGGAAAAACTGTTTTTT. Translating it yields CATSRGQALAQEKLFF.

The chain's CDR3 is CASSEGQGLPETQYF. The DNA of the CDR3 is TGCGCCAGCAGCGAGGGACAGGGGCTCCCAGAGACCCAGTACTTC. This rearrangement joins TRBV4-1 to TRBJ2-5, with TRBD1 matching 10 bases. V lost 5 bases to trimming and J lost 4 bases; unmatched junction nucleotides: 7. Germline V gene sequence: CDR1 MGHRA, CDR2 YSYEKL. CDR3 length equals 15 residues.

The V and J genes are TRBV10-3 and TRBJ2-7, with D possibly matching TRBD1 (5 bases). V was shortened by 3 bases and J by 0 bases, with 12 bases between the two germline ends. Germline lookup yields CDR1 ENHRY and CDR2 SYGVKD. The CDR3 runs to 15 residues. The CDR3 is CAISDQGSVSYEQYF. CDR3 bases: TGTGCCATCAGTGATCAGGGTTCGGTCTCCTACGAGCAGTACTTC.

This sequence joins TRBV27 and TRBJ1-1, with TRBD1 as a possible D gene (6 bases). The CDR3 extends over 12 amino acids. Trimming cost V 6 bases and J 9 bases, with 14 bases left between them. The germline V gene has CDR1 MNHEY and CDR2 SMNVEV (reference sequence). CDR3 protein: CASRGLGAKAFF. Here the CDR3 DNA reads TGTGCCAGCAGGGGGCTGGGGGCGAAAGCTTTCTTT.

This chain joins TRBV6-1 and TRBJ2-7, with 11 bases that match TRBD2. J lost 5 bases, V lost 3 bases, and 3 bases had no gene match. Looked up from germline, CDR1 is MNHNS and CDR2 is SASEGT. CDR3 length: 14 amino acids. The CDR3 DNA sequence: TGTGCCAGCAGTGAGGTAGCGGGGGGGCACGAGCAGTACTTC. This encodes CASSEVAGGHEQYF.

V is TRBV7-9 and J is TRBJ2-1; 7 nucleotides agree with TRBD1. Germline-derived CDR1 and CDR2 are SEHNR and FQNEAQ (reference sequence). This CDR3 comprises 15 residues. The J segment lost 6 bases and the V segment lost 4 bases, leaving 9 bases of the junction unmatched. CDR3 residues: CASSSRARGPNEQFF. The CDR3 region has the DNA TGTGCCAGCAGCTCCCGGGCGAGGGGGCCCAATGAGCAGTTCTTC.